The 16 T cell receptor beta chains presented below share a single source sample, sequenced in a study of beta chain features in type 1 diabetes. cDNA synthesis used the whole RNA isolate, giving expressed TCRB sequences. Repertoires were generated with immunoSEQ multiplex PCR, while TCRdb's copy carries only in-frame clones and drops some. This table has about 130,000 clones, around 8.7% appearing once. Sequencing was carried out using central memory CD4+ T cells from blood. The receptors stem from a man younger than 35 in good health.

In its sample, this clone was seen a few times. V usage is TRBV7-2 and J usage is TRBJ2-3; maybe TRBD2 (5 bases). V lost 5 bases and J lost 4, with 22 bases in between. The CDR3 loop spans 17 amino acids. From germline, CDR1 is SGHTA and CDR2 FQGNSA. The CDR3 sequence is CASSLKAAGRAPDTQYF. The CDR3 DNA reads TGTGCCAGCAGCCTAAAAGCGGCAGGACGGGCCCCAGATACGCAGTATTTT.

This clone was detected a few times. The CDR3 DNA reads as TGTGCCAGCAGCCCACCGGGACAGGGCTATCCGCAGTTCTTC. Translating it yields CASSPPGQGYPQFF. The rearrangement joins TRBV7-2 to TRBJ2-1; 9 bases agree with TRBD1. J was trimmed by 12 bases and V by 5 bases; bases with no gene match: 11. Germline CDR1 and CDR2: SGHTA and FQGNSA. This CDR3 spans 14 amino acids. The full variable domain, with the rest looked up from reference TRBV7-2 and TRBJ2-1, is GAGVSQSPSNKVTEKGKDVELRCDPISGHTALYWYRQSLGQGLEFLIYFQGNSAPDKSGLPSDRFSAERTGGSVSTLTIQRTQQEDSAVYLCASSPPGQGYPQFFGPGTRLTVL.

There are a few counts of this clone. The rearrangement joins TRBV5-4 to TRBJ1-1; D ambiguous. V lost 5 bases to trimming and J lost 1 base, with 3 bases between them. Germline CDR1 reads SGHNT; CDR2 reads YYREEE (reference sequence). This CDR3 region has 11 residues. The CDR3 region is CASSQNTEAFF. The CDR3 DNA is TGTGCCAGCAGTCAGAACACTGAAGCTTTCTTT. The whole variable domain, remainder taken from reference TRBV5-4 and TRBJ1-1, is ETGVTQSPTHLIKTRGQQVTLRCSSQSGHNTVSWYQQALGQGPQFIFQYYREEENGRGNFPPRFSGLQFPNYSSELNVNALELDDSALYLCASSQNTEAFFGQGTRLTVV.

V is TRBV7-2 and J is TRBJ2-3, with 11 bases that match TRBD2. The CDR3 spans 16 residues. CDR1 SGHTA and CDR2 FQGNSA come from the germline V gene. Unmatched junction bases numbered 7, after V lost 5 bases and J lost 3 bases. Written as DNA, the CDR3 is TGTGCCAGCAGCCTACTAGCGGGGGCGGGAACAGATACGCAGTATTTT. It encodes CASSLLAGAGTDTQYF.

There are many counts of this clone. The chain joins TRBV18 to TRBJ2-5; weak D call: TRBD1 (6 bases). The germline V gene has CDR1 KGHSH and CDR2 LQKENI. The CDR3 loop spans 13 amino acids. Trimming took off 2 bases at V and 5 bases at J, with 9 bases between the two ends. CDR3 in DNA: TGTGCCAGCTCACCAACAGGGCCGGAGACCCAGTACTTC. It codes for CASSPTGPETQYF.

The chain carries TRBV5-6 and TRBJ2-7; 8 bases align to TRBD1. Germline CDR1 and CDR2: SGHDT and YYEEEE. V shed 5 bases and J 6 bases; nucleotides not matched to a gene: 7. The CDR3 loop spans 13 amino acids. The CDR3 DNA follows: TGTGCCAGCAGGGCCAGGGGGCACGGCGAGCAGTACTTC. The encoded protein is CASRARGHGEQYF.

This chain uses TRBV27 with TRBJ2-4; 8 bases align to TRBD2. V gave up 5 bases and J gave up 3 bases; unmatched junction bases: 12. Germline CDR1 MNHEY, CDR2 SMNVEV (reference sequence). The CDR3 totals 17 residues. DNA of the CDR3: TGTGCCAGCAGTCCCCTCGATAGCGGGGAAAACAAAAACATTCAGTACTTC. This encodes CASSPLDSGENKNIQYF.

This clone was counted between two and nine times. The chain uses TRBV11-2 and TRBJ2-2, with D possibly being TRBD1 (5 bases). This CDR3 is built from 15 residues. Germline CDR1 reads SGHAT; CDR2 reads FQNNGV. V was cut by 5 bases and J by 0 bases, with 10 bases left in between. Here the CDR3 DNA reads TGTGCCAGCAGCCCTCGACAGACGAACACCGGGGAGCTGTTTTTT. Translated, it gives CASSPRQTNTGELFF.

This clone was counted a few times. This chain links TRBV2 with TRBJ2-5; TRBD2 agrees at 7 bases. The CDR3 is made up of 14 amino acids. Germline CDR1 SNHLY, CDR2 FYNNEI. After removal of 5 bases from V and 5 bases from J, the junction contained 8 bases not matched to a gene. CDR3: CASSNIAGRETQYF. The CDR3 region has the DNA TGTGCCAGCAGTAATATAGCGGGCCGGGAGACCCAGTACTTC.

This clone was detected a few times. The chain joins TRBV28 to TRBJ1-5; the D gene is possibly TRBD1 (5 bases). This CDR3 contains 15 residues. Looked up from germline, CDR1 is MDHEN and CDR2 is SYDVKM. Trimming left V 3 bases short and J 3 bases short, with 12 bases between. The CDR3, as DNA: TGTGCCAGCAGTTTGCCAGGGTGGATCAATCAGCCCCAGCATTTT. Translated: CASSLPGWINQPQHF.

In its sample, this clone was seen a few times. V and J are TRBV29-1 and TRBJ2-2, with 9 nucleotides matching TRBD1. Germline CDR1 and CDR2: SQVTM and ANQGSEA. Unmatched junction bases numbered 10, after V lost 7 bases and J lost 7 bases. The CDR3 length is 14 residues. In DNA, the CDR3 is TGCAGCGCAAAAACAGGGGGCGAAGGCGGGGAGCTGTTTTTT. Protein: CSAKTGGEGGELFF.

Written as DNA, the CDR3 is TGTGCCAGCAGTGGGTCTGGGGGCCCTAATGAAAAACTGTTTTTT. It is translated as CASSGSGGPNEKLFF. This chain uses TRBV25-1 with TRBJ1-4; D perhaps matches TRBD1 (6 bases). Per germline, CDR1 MGHDK and CDR2 SYGVNS. The CDR3 length is 15 residues. V lost 4 bases, J lost 3 bases, and 12 bases lay in between.

The chain joins TRBV5-1 to TRBJ2-7, with 8 bases fitting TRBD2. V was pared by 4 bases and J by 3 bases, with 3 bases of the junction left unmatched. Germline CDR1 and CDR2: SGHRS and YFSETQ. The CDR3 extends over 13 amino acids. The chain's CDR3 is CASSGREGYEQYF. CDR3 nucleotide sequence: TGCGCCAGCAGCGGACGGGAGGGCTACGAGCAGTACTTC.

This clone has more than one count but fewer than ten. V usage is TRBV10-1 and J usage is TRBJ2-3; 9 bases are a match to TRBD1. Germline V gene sequence: CDR1 WNHNN, CDR2 SYGVQD (reference sequence). J gave up 3 bases and V 8 bases, and 9 bases lay outside the gene matches. The CDR3 spans 15 residues. The CDR3 region has the DNA TGCGCCAGCCGCCGGGGACAGGGAGATACAGATACGCAGTATTTT. Translation: CASRRGQGDTDTQYF.

This clone was seen a handful of times. V and J are TRBV7-2 and TRBJ2-3; D not resolved. The CDR3 spans 12 residues. Trimming pared 1 base from V and 5 bases from J, leaving 4 bases between. CDR1 and CDR2 from the germline V gene are SGHTA and FQGNSA. CDR3 nucleotide sequence: TGTGCCAGCAGCTTAGGGAGAGATACGCAGTATTTT. It codes for CASSLGRDTQYF.

The chain has TRBV6-5 and TRBJ2-7, with 9 bases aligning to TRBD1. V dropped 6 bases and J dropped 5; count of bases not matched to a gene: 11. The length of the CDR3 is 15 residues. Germline CDR1 reads MNHEY; CDR2 reads SVGAGI. The CDR3 sequence: CASRDPGQGANEQYF. CDR3 DNA sequence: TGTGCCAGCAGGGATCCGGGACAGGGTGCCAACGAGCAGTACTTC.